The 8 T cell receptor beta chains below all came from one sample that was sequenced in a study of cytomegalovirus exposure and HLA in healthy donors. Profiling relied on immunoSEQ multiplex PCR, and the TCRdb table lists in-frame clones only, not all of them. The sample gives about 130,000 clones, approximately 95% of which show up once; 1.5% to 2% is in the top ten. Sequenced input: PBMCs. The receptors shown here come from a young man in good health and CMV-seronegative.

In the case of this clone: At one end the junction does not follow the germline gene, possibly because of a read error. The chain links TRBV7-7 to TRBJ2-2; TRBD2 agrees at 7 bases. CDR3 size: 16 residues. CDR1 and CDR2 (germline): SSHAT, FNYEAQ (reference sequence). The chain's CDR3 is CASSQLASPNTGELFF. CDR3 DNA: TGTGCTAGCAGCCAACTAGCGTCCCCGAACACCGGGGAGCTGTTTTTT.

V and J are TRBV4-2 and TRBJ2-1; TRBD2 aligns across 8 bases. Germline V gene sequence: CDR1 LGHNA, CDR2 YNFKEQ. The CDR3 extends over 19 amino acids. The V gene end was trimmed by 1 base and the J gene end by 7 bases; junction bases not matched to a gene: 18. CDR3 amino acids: CASSQGLPGTSVFENEQFF. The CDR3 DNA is TGTGCCAGCAGCCAAGGGTTGCCGGGGACTAGTGTATTTGAGAATGAGCAGTTCTTC.

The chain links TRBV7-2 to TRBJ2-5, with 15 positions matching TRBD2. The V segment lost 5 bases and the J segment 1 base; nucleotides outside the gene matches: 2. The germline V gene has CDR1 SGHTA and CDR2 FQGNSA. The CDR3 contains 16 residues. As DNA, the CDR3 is TGTGCCAGCAGCCAGGGACTAGCGGGGGGCCAAGAGACCCAGTACTTC. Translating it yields CASSQGLAGGQETQYF.

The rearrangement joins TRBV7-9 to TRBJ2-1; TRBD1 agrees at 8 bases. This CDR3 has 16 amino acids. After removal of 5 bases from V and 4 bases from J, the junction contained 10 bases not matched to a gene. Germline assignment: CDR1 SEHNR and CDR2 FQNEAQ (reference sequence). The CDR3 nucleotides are TGTGCCAGCAGCCTGTTAGGGACAGGAGGGTACAATGAGCAGTTCTTC. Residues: CASSLLGTGGYNEQFF.

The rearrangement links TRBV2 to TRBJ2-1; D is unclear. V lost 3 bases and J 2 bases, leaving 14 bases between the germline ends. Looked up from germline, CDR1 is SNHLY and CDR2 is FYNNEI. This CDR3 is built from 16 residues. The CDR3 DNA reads TGTGCCAGCAGTGACTCGGGTAGTCCAACCTACAATGAGCAGTTCTTC. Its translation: CASSDSGSPTYNEQFF. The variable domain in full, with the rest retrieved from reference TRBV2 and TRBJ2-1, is EPEVTQTPSHQVTQMGQEVILRCVPISNHLYFYWYRQILGQKVEFLVSFYNNEISEKSEIFDDQFSVERPDGSNFTLKIRSTKLEDSAMYFCASSDSGSPTYNEQFFGPGTRLTVL.

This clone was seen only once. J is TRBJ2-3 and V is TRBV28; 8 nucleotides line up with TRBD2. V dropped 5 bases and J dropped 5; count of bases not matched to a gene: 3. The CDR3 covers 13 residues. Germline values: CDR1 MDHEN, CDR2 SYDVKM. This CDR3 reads CASSPAGGDTQYF. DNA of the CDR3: TGTGCCAGCAGTCCCGCGGGAGGAGATACGCAGTATTTT.

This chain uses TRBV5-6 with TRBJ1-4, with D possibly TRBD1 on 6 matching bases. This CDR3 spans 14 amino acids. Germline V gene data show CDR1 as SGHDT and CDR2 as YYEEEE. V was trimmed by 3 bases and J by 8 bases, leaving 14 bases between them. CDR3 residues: CASSSLLGGEKLFF. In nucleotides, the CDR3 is TGTGCCAGCAGCTCTTTACTAGGGGGAGAAAAACTGTTTTTT.

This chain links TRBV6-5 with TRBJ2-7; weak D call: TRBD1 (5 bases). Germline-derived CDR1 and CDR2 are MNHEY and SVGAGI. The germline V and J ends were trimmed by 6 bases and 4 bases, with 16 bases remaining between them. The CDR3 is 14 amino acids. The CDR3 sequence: CASSPDERTYEQYF. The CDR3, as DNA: TGTGCCAGCAGCCCCGATGAGAGGACATACGAGCAGTACTTC.